A selection of T cell receptor beta chains follows, all from one sample in a study of glioma-infiltrating T cells after dendritic cell vaccination. TCRdb's copy holds only in-frame clones and misses some; the assay was immunoSEQ multiplex PCR. Of tens of thousands of clones listed, about 85% are singletons. The sample in question was blood, obtained before dendritic cell vaccination. These receptors originate from a human donor with glioblastoma. Both conserved end residues are part of each CDR3. Fields, in order: D gene, J gene, V gene, clone size, CDR3 DNA, CDR3 protein. A D gene is named only where the DNA matches it firmly. Size values are once, few and many counts, or a class for expanded clones, and some rows have none.

NA,TRBJ1-1,TRBV4-1,NA,TGCGCCAGCAGCCAAGAGAACCTGGGGGCGAACACTGAAGCTTTCTTT,CASSQENLGANTEAFF
NA,TRBJ2-1,TRBV5-1,NA,TGCGCCAGCAGCTTGGTCGGGGGGCCCCCCTACAATGAGCAGTTCTTC,CASSLVGGPPYNEQFF
TRBD1,TRBJ1-5,TRBV23-1,NA,TGCGCCGCACTAACAGGGGTTAATAGCAATCAGCCCCAGCATTTT,CAALTGVNSNQPQHF
NA,TRBJ2-5,TRBV5-8,NA,TGTGCCAGCAGCCCCCTAGGGGCCCCCCAAGAGACCCAGTACTTC,CASSPLGAPQETQYF
TRBD1,TRBJ2-1,TRBV27,NA,TGTGCCAGCAGTTCCCAGGGGGCAGGGGTCAATGAGCAGTTCTTC,CASSSQGAGVNEQFF
NA,TRBJ2-3,TRBV18,NA,TGTGCCAGCTCACCACCGGGAAGGGGCAGCACAGATACGCAGTATTTT,CASSPPGRGSTDTQYF
NA,TRBJ2-7,TRBV4-3,NA,TGCGCCAGCAGCCAAGGGCCCAGCTCCTACGAGCAGTACTTC,CASSQGPSSYEQYF
NA,TRBJ2-7,TRBV5-1,NA,TGCGCCAGCAGCTTGACAGAAAACTACGAGCAGTACTTC,CASSLTENYEQYF
NA,TRBJ2-1,TRBV18,NA,TGTGCCAGCTCACCCGAGGAGGGGCCCCATCAGTTCTTC,CASSPEEGPHQFF
NA,TRBJ2-2,TRBV30,NA,TGTGCCTGGAGTCTGGACTCCACCGGGGAGCTGTTTTTT,CAWSLDSTGELFF
NA,TRBJ2-7,TRBV30,once,TGTGCCTGGAGTGATTCGCGCGAGCAGTACTTC,CAWSDSREQYF
NA,TRBJ1-1,TRBV28,NA,TGTGCCAGCAGTTCCTGGACAGCCATGAACACTGAAGCTTTCTTT,CASSSWTAMNTEAFF
NA,TRBJ2-7,TRBV10-3,NA,TGTGCCATCAGTGAGTCGGCCGGGAACGAGCAGTACTTC,CAISESAGNEQYF
NA,TRBJ2-2,TRBV10-3,NA,TGTGCCACTAAGGTTGTTGGCGGGGACACCGGGGAGCTGTTTTTT,CATKVVGGDTGELFF
NA,TRBJ2-5,TRBV5-8,NA,TGTGCCAGCAGCTTGGTTGAGCGGACTGGGGAGACCCAGTACTTC,CASSLVERTGETQYF
TRBD1,TRBJ2-5,TRBV5-1,NA,TGCGCCAGCAGCTTCACGACCAGGACAGGGGTCGAGACCCAGTACTTC,CASSFTTRTGVETQYF
TRBD1,TRBJ1-2,TRBV6-5,NA,TGTGCCAGCAGTTACTCGGCAGGACAGGGGGCGCGGGGCTACACCTTC,CASSYSAGQGARGYTF
TRBD2,TRBJ2-3,TRBV29-1,NA,TGCAGCGTTCATGGGACTAGCGGGGGGTCAGATACGCAGTATTTT,CSVHGTSGGSDTQYF